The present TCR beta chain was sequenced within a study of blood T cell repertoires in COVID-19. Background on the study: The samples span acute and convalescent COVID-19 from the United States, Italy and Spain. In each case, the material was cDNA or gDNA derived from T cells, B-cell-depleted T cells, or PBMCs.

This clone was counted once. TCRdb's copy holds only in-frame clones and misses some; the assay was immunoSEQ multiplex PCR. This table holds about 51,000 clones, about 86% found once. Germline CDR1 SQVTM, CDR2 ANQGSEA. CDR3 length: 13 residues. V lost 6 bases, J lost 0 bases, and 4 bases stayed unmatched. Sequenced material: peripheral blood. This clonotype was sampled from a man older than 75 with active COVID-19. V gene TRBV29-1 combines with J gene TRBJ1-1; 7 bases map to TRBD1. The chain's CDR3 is CSVAGQMNTEAFF. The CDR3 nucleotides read TGCAGCGTGGCGGGACAGATGAACACTGAAGCTTTCTTT.